Each of the 31 T cell receptor beta chains below was sequenced from the same sample in a study of cytomegalovirus exposure and HLA in healthy donors. Produced via immunoSEQ multiplex PCR; TCRdb's table is partial and in-frame only. The table lists more than 250,000 clones, about 92% of them singletons, with just over 3% in the top ten. Source material: PBMCs. These receptors originate from a woman in her twenties or thirties in good health and CMV-seronegative.

The rearrangement joins TRBV5-4 to TRBJ2-3; 10 bases are shared with TRBD1. Germline lookup yields CDR1 SGHNT and CDR2 YYREEE (reference sequence). After removal of 0 bases from V and 5 bases from J, the junction contained 6 bases not matched to a gene. The CDR3 loop spans 16 amino acids. CDR3 loop: CASSLAGTGVKDTQYF. CDR3 bases: TGTGCCAGCAGCTTGGCCGGGACAGGGGTCAAAGATACGCAGTATTTT.

V and J are TRBV10-2 and TRBJ2-1; D gene unclear. This CDR3 has 15 residues. Trimming took off 4 bases at V and 0 bases at J, with 10 bases between the two ends. The V gene's germline CDR1 is WSHSY and CDR2 SAAADI. CDR3 nucleotides: TGCGCCAGCAGTGTGGGGTCTCCCTCCTACAATGAGCAGTTCTTC. It specifies CASSVGSPSYNEQFF.

The chain is built from TRBV29-1 and TRBJ1-3, with D possibly TRBD1 on 6 matching bases. V lost 6 bases, J lost 3 bases, and 12 bases lay in between. The CDR3 totals 13 residues. Germline-derived CDR1 and CDR2 are SQVTM and ANQGSEA. The CDR3 nucleotides are TGCAGCGTCTTGACAGGAAGTGGAAACACCATATATTTT. Amino acids: CSVLTGSGNTIYF. Drawing the rest from reference TRBV29-1 and TRBJ1-3, the complete variable domain is SAVISQKPSRDICQRGTSLTIQCQVDSQVTMMFWYRQQPGQSLTLIATANQGSEATYESGFVIDKFPISRPNLTFSTLTVSNMSPEDSSIYLCSVLTGSGNTIYFGEGSWLTVV.

The chain recombines TRBV12-5 with TRBJ2-3, with 10 bases that match TRBD1. V lost 6 bases to trimming and J lost 0 bases; unmatched junction nucleotides: 3. The CDR3 runs 15 residues. The germline gives CDR1 LGHNT, CDR2 FRNRAP. Written as DNA, the CDR3 is TGTGCTAGTGGCCCGGGACAGGGGAGCACAGATACGCAGTATTTT. Protein: CASGPGQGSTDTQYF.

The chain employs TRBV2 and TRBJ2-5; 10 bases match TRBD1. The CDR3 runs 15 residues. V shed 6 bases and J 5 bases; nucleotides not matched to a gene: 9. CDR1 and CDR2 from the germline V gene are SNHLY and FYNNEI. CDR3 sequence reads: CASRVGTGVLETQYF. The DNA for the CDR3 is TGTGCCAGCAGGGTTGGGACAGGGGTTCTGGAGACCCAGTACTTC.

This chain connects TRBV28 to TRBJ2-7, with 13 bases aligning to TRBD2. The CDR3 runs to 17 residues. V lost 5 bases to trimming and J lost 4 bases; unmatched junction nucleotides: 11. The V gene's germline CDR1 is MDHEN and CDR2 SYDVKM. The chain's CDR3 is CASSPSQGLAGMYEQYF. The DNA for the CDR3 is TGTGCCAGCAGTCCATCTCAGGGACTAGCGGGAATGTACGAGCAGTACTTC.

To note about this clone: The germline gene is not matched at one end of the junction; a read error may be the cause. The chain is built from TRBV9 and TRBJ2-4; perhaps TRBD2 as D (7 bases). Germline CDR1 is SGDLS and CDR2 is YYNGEE. CDR3 length: 14 amino acids. The chain's CDR3 is CASSVGVQGGHVDF. The CDR3 bases are TGTGCCAGCAGCGTAGGGGTACAGGGAGGGCATGTTGACTTC.

This clone was recorded a few times. V and J are TRBV30 and TRBJ1-5, with no clear D. CDR3 length: 15 residues. Germline lookup yields CDR1 GTSNPN and CDR2 SVGIG (reference sequence). The ends were cut back, 0 bases at V and 7 bases at J, with 16 bases in the middle. CDR3 DNA sequence: TGTGCCTGGAGTGTACTGGGCTTGGCCGGGCAGCCCCAGCATTTT. It specifies CAWSVLGLAGQPQHF.

The chain joins TRBV29-1 to TRBJ2-1, with TRBD2 matching over 9 bases. Germline lookup yields CDR1 SQVTM and CDR2 ANQGSEA. This CDR3 has 13 amino acids. Losses at the gene ends were 4 bases for V and 9 bases for J; bases not matched to a gene: 7. CDR3 sequence: CSVAREGLFEQFF. In DNA form, the CDR3 reads TGCAGCGTTGCGCGGGAGGGCCTGTTTGAGCAGTTCTTC.

V usage is TRBV28 and J usage is TRBJ2-1; 10 bases are shared with TRBD1. CDR3 length: 16 amino acids. The J segment lost 5 bases and the V segment lost 4 bases, leaving 8 bases of the junction unmatched. Germline CDR1 and CDR2: MDHEN and SYDVKM. DNA of the CDR3: TGTGCCAGCAGTTCATGGGGACAGGGGCTAAACAATGAGCAGTTCTTC. Encoded protein: CASSSWGQGLNNEQFF.

The chain recombines TRBV7-2 with TRBJ1-1, with D unclear. The length of the CDR3 is 16 residues. V dropped 5 bases and J dropped 3 bases, with 19 bases sitting between them. Germline-derived CDR1 and CDR2 are SGHTA and FQGNSA. CDR3 amino acids: CASSTPGVGWDTEAFF. The CDR3 bases are TGTGCCAGCAGCACGCCAGGAGTGGGTTGGGACACTGAAGCTTTCTTT.

This clone was seen a single time. This chain's CDR3 is CASSLGQGSRWGTEAFF. CDR3 coding DNA: TGCGCCAGCAGTTTAGGGCAGGGATCCCGTTGGGGCACTGAAGCTTTCTTT. V gene TRBV5-1 combines with J gene TRBJ1-1; the D gene is possibly TRBD1 (5 bases). With 5 bases removed from V and 4 bases from J, the gap between germline ends came to 24 bases. Germline assignment: CDR1 SGHRS and CDR2 YFSETQ. The CDR3 has 17 residues.

The rearrangement uses TRBV5-6 and TRBJ2-1; perhaps D is TRBD1 or TRBD2 (5 bases each). The CDR3 is 14 residues long. Germline V gives CDR1 SGHDT, CDR2 YYEEEE. The V end was cut by 4 bases, the J end by 7 bases, with 15 bases between. CDR3 in amino acids: CASSHAGTTNEQFF. CDR3 bases: TGTGCCAGCAGCCATGCCGGGACCACTAATGAGCAGTTCTTC.

V gene TRBV4-3 combines with J gene TRBJ2-1, with 11 bases aligning to TRBD2. The germline V gene encodes CDR1 LGHNA and CDR2 YSLEER. This CDR3 has 15 amino acids. V trimming: 1 base; J trimming: 6 bases; junction bases outside the gene matches: 2. The CDR3 spells CASSQGLAGPNEQFF. DNA for the CDR3: TGCGCCAGCAGCCAAGGACTAGCGGGACCCAATGAGCAGTTCTTC.

This clone was picked up a small number of times. This chain connects TRBV30 to TRBJ1-1; unclear D gene. V lost 0 bases and J 0 bases, leaving 8 bases between the germline ends. The CDR3 has 14 residues. The germline V gene has CDR1 GTSNPN and CDR2 SVGIG (reference sequence). CDR3 sequence: CAWSVRPLNTEAFF. The CDR3 coding sequence is TGTGCCTGGAGTGTCCGACCGTTGAACACTGAAGCTTTCTTT.

This clone appeared many times. The rearrangement uses TRBV28 and TRBJ1-2; TRBD1 matches at 10 bases. The CDR3 covers 14 residues. Losses at the gene ends were 6 bases for V and 4 bases for J; bases not matched to a gene: 5. Germline lookup yields CDR1 MDHEN and CDR2 SYDVKM. The CDR3 region has the DNA TGTGCCAGCAGGGACAGGGGGACCCTCTATGGCTACACCTTC. Translation: CASRDRGTLYGYTF.

This clone was found once. This chain links TRBV6-1 with TRBJ2-1; D is unclear. CDR1 is MNHNS and CDR2 is SASEGT in the germline V gene. The germline V and J ends were trimmed by 2 bases and 1 base, with 15 bases remaining between them. There are 17 residues in the CDR3. CDR3 nucleotide sequence: TGTGCCAGCAGTGAATCTCAAGTACCTCCTTCCTACAATGAGCAGTTCTTC. Encoded protein: CASSESQVPPSYNEQFF.

The J gene is TRBJ2-7, the V gene TRBV28; D might be TRBD2 (5 bases). The CDR3 is 14 amino acids. Germline V gene lookup returns CDR1 MDHEN and CDR2 SYDVKM. V lost 3 bases, J lost 5 bases, and 14 bases lay in between. The CDR3 DNA sequence: TGTGCCAGCAGTTTTCGCGGCCTAGCCCACGAGCAGTACTTC. This encodes CASSFRGLAHEQYF.

V gene TRBV11-3 combines with J gene TRBJ1-1, with 8 bases lining up with TRBD1. This CDR3 contains 15 residues. The J segment lost 5 bases and the V segment lost 1 base, leaving 6 bases of the junction unmatched. Per the germline V gene, CDR1 is SGHNT and CDR2 is YENEEA. CDR3: CASSLGTGWRTEAFF. The CDR3, as DNA: TGTGCCAGCAGCTTAGGGACAGGGTGGCGGACTGAAGCTTTCTTT.

The genes are TRBV18 and TRBJ2-7; D perhaps matches TRBD1 (5 bases). V shed 4 bases and J shed 5 bases, with 12 bases lying between them. Germline V gene lookup returns CDR1 KGHSH and CDR2 LQKENI. The CDR3 has 13 residues. CDR3 nucleotides: TGTGCCAGCTCACGCTCCCCCAGGGACGAGCAGTACTTC. Translated: CASSRSPRDEQYF.

J is TRBJ2-5 and V is TRBV5-1; D might be TRBD2 (5 bases). This CDR3 is built from 14 residues. Germline CDR1 SGHRS, CDR2 YFSETQ. Trimming took off 0 bases at V and 5 bases at J, with 11 bases between the two ends. CDR3 amino acids: CASSLGLPPETQYF. The CDR3, as DNA: TGCGCCAGCAGCTTGGGACTACCGCCCGAGACCCAGTACTTC.

The gene calls are TRBV7-6 and TRBJ2-3, with D uncertain. Trimming removed 1 base at V and 0 bases at J, with 17 bases between. Per the germline V gene, CDR1 is SGHVS and CDR2 is FNYEAQ. The length of the CDR3 is 18 residues. CDR3 nucleotide sequence: TGTGCCAGCAGCTTAGGGGAAACTGGTTTTTTTAGCACAGATACGCAGTATTTT. As protein: CASSLGETGFFSTDTQYF.

The rearrangement joins TRBV30 to TRBJ2-7, with D tentatively TRBD1 (6 bases). The CDR3 spans 15 residues. The germline gives CDR1 GTSNPN, CDR2 SVGIG (reference sequence). Trimming left V 0 bases short and J 6 bases short, with 18 bases between. The CDR3 nucleotides are TGTGCCTGGAGTGTACGTGCAGGGGCCTCGGCCGAGCAGTACTTC. It is translated as CAWSVRAGASAEQYF. The full variable domain, completed using reference TRBV30 and TRBJ2-7, is SQTIHQWPATLVQPVGSPLSLECTVEGTSNPNLYWYRQAAGRGLQLLFYSVGIGQISSEVPQNLSASRPQDRQFILSSKKLLLSDSGFYLCAWSVRAGASAEQYFGPGTRLTVT.

Written as DNA, the CDR3 is TGTGCCAGCAGCTTCGGCAGGGGGGACGAGCAGTACTTC. This encodes CASSFGRGDEQYF. V and J are TRBV7-8 and TRBJ2-7; D might be TRBD1 (7 bases). This CDR3 region has 13 residues. Trimming removed 3 bases from V and 5 bases from J, with 11 bases in between. CDR1 is SGHVS and CDR2 is FQNEAQ in the germline V gene.

This clone was seen only a few times. The V gene is TRBV28, the J gene TRBJ1-2; perhaps TRBD1 as D (5 bases). CDR1 is MDHEN, CDR2 SYDVKM, per germline. This CDR3 contains 14 residues. V lost 1 base to trimming and J lost 6 bases, with 12 bases between them. The CDR3 spells CASSLLAGYNGYTF. DNA of the CDR3: TGTGCCAGCAGTTTATTGGCAGGGTACAATGGCTACACCTTC.

The chain uses TRBV18 and TRBJ1-2, with 12 nucleotides matching TRBD1. The germline gives CDR1 KGHSH, CDR2 LQKENI. This CDR3 is built from 15 residues. The V and J ends lost 0 bases and 6 bases, in that order; junction bases with no gene match: 2. DNA for the CDR3: TGTGCCAGCTCACCACCCGGGACAGGGGGCCATGGCTACACCTTC. Encoded protein: CASSPPGTGGHGYTF.

The chain joins TRBV6-5 to TRBJ2-1, with no clear D. This CDR3 is 14 amino acids long. Trimming took off 6 bases at V and 2 bases at J, with 11 bases between the two ends. CDR1 MNHEY and CDR2 SVGAGI come from the germline V gene. The CDR3 loop is CASSPDPAYNEQFF. CDR3 DNA: TGTGCCAGCAGCCCGGACCCCGCCTACAATGAGCAGTTCTTC.

This chain connects TRBV6-5 to TRBJ2-7, with TRBD1 matching over 8 bases. Looked up from germline, CDR1 is MNHEY and CDR2 is SVGAGI. This CDR3 comprises 14 residues. J gave up 3 bases and V 3 bases, and 4 bases lay outside the gene matches. CDR3 DNA: TGTGCCAGCAGTTATGGACAGGGCCTCTACGAGCAGTACTTC. This gives the protein CASSYGQGLYEQYF.

Notes on this clone: This CDR3 is also generated by other DNA sequences in the sample. The chain joins TRBV4-2 to TRBJ1-5; D not certain. Looked up from germline, CDR1 is LGHNA and CDR2 is YNFKEQ. This CDR3 comprises 13 residues. V was trimmed by 0 bases and J by 6 bases, leaving 6 bases between them. This CDR3 is CASSQEVGQPQHF. In nucleotides, the CDR3 is TGTGCCAGCAGCCAAGAAGTCGGTCAGCCCCAGCATTTT.

The gene calls are TRBV28 and TRBJ1-1, with 7 positions matching TRBD1. This CDR3 region has 14 residues. Germline-derived CDR1 and CDR2 are MDHEN and SYDVKM. V shed 5 bases and J 4 bases; nucleotides not matched to a gene: 7. Here the CDR3 reads CASSPGQILTEAFF. The CDR3 DNA is TGTGCCAGCAGTCCGGGACAGATACTCACTGAAGCTTTCTTT.

This chain links TRBV6-1 with TRBJ2-7; D may correspond to TRBD1 or TRBD2 (5 bases each). V lost 1 base to trimming and J lost 0 bases, with 10 bases between them. The CDR3 is 15 amino acids. Germline lookup yields CDR1 MNHNS and CDR2 SASEGT. The CDR3: CASSEEVGASYEQYF. Here the CDR3 DNA reads TGTGCCAGCAGTGAAGAGGTCGGGGCCTCCTACGAGCAGTACTTC.